Included here is one T cell receptor beta chain sequence, with context. Assay: immunoSEQ multiplex PCR; the TCRdb copy retains only in-frame clones and omits some. The sample comprises about 9,600 clones, approximately 77% of which are singletons, and more than 7.5% rests with the top ten. These data originate in a study of T cell clonotyping in hematopoietic cell transplantation. The CDR3 has 14 amino acids. CDR1 and CDR2 (germline): GTSNPN, SVGIG (reference sequence). V gave up 3 bases and J gave up 8 bases; unmatched junction bases: 5. This TCR derives from a female patient in her 40s who had an allogeneic stem cell transplant from a related donor, so T cells may come from the graft donor. Some clones in this sample may be carry-over from other donors' samples. The chain couples TRBV30 to TRBJ1-6; 9 nucleotides line up with TRBD1. The material sequenced was PBMCs, taken 30 days after allogeneic stem cell transplant. Here the CDR3 reads CAWRDRGRHSPLHF. CDR3 nucleotide sequence: TGTGCCTGGAGGGACAGGGGACGTCATTCACCCCTCCACTTT.